This entry lists 31 T cell receptor beta chains sequenced from one sample in a study of T cell changes during pregnancy in multiple sclerosis. Sequenced by immunoSEQ multiplex PCR; TCRdb stores in-frame clones only, minus some. The sample has 85,000 to 120,000 clones, about 90% seen once; the top ten hold approximately 1.5%. Sample: peripheral blood, taken before pregnancy. These receptor sequences come from a female donor with multiple sclerosis, enrolled in a pregnancy study.

The sample holds one count of this clone. The rearrangement joins TRBV30 to TRBJ2-7; the match to TRBD2 covers 10 bases. CDR3 size: 13 residues. CDR1 and CDR2 from the germline V gene are GTSNPN and SVGIG (reference sequence). V dropped 4 bases and J dropped 5; count of bases not matched to a gene: 5. The CDR3 sequence is CAWTSGSTHEQYF. CDR3 DNA sequence: TGTGCCTGGACTAGCGGGAGTACCCACGAGCAGTACTTC.

The chain uses TRBV9 and TRBJ2-5; 8 bases map to TRBD1. Germline assignment: CDR1 SGDLS and CDR2 YYNGEE. Unmatched junction bases numbered 6, after V lost 3 bases and J lost 5 bases. This CDR3 comprises 14 residues. CDR3 nucleotide sequence: TGTGCCAGCAGCGAGACAGGGGTTTGGGAGACCCAGTACTTC. Protein product: CASSETGVWETQYF. The full variable domain, completed using reference TRBV9 and TRBJ2-5, is DSGVTQTPKHLITATGQRVTLRCSPRSGDLSVYWYQQSLDQGLQFLIQYYNGEERAKGNILERFSAQQFPDLHSELNLSSLELGDSALYFCASSETGVWETQYFGPGTRLLVL.

The table lists this clone with a count of one. The chain employs TRBV5-6 and TRBJ1-6, with D possibly being TRBD1 (6 bases). The CDR3 length is 15 residues. Germline V gene sequence: CDR1 SGHDT, CDR2 YYEEEE. Deletions cut 0 bases from V and 8 bases from J, with 12 bases between. CDR3 DNA: TGTGCCAGCAGCTTGGGTCGCAGGGGCTATTCACCCCTCCACTTT. This translates into CASSLGRRGYSPLHF.

The V and J genes are TRBV5-1 and TRBJ2-5, with TRBD1 matching 10 bases. Germline V gene data show CDR1 as SGHRS and CDR2 as YFSETQ. The CDR3 is 18 amino acids. V shed 2 bases, J shed 5 bases, and the junction held 15 bases outside the gene matches. This CDR3 is CASSFTFPGQGNPETQYF. The CDR3 region has the DNA TGCGCCAGCAGCTTCACCTTTCCGGGACAGGGGAACCCCGAGACCCAGTACTTC.

The sample holds one count of this clone. The V call is TRBV7-9, the J call TRBJ2-1; 8 bases are a match to TRBD1. The CDR3 has 15 residues. V was clipped by 5 bases and J by 4 bases; unmatched bases: 7. Germline lookup yields CDR1 SEHNR and CDR2 FQNEAQ (reference sequence). The CDR3 reads CASSVGQGAYNEQFF. The CDR3 DNA reads as TGTGCCAGCAGCGTCGGACAGGGCGCTTACAATGAGCAGTTCTTC.

This chain connects TRBV18 to TRBJ1-5; the match to TRBD1 covers 8 bases. CDR1 and CDR2 from the germline V gene are KGHSH and LQKENI. Unmatched junction bases numbered 7, after V lost 2 bases and J lost 1 base. The CDR3 extends over 17 amino acids. In DNA form, the CDR3 reads TGTGCCAGCTCACCAACCGGGACAGGTGTCAGCAATCAGCCCCAGCATTTT. It codes for CASSPTGTGVSNQPQHF.

This rearrangement joins TRBV19 to TRBJ2-7, with TRBD1 matching over 10 bases. With V trimmed by 5 bases and J by 2 bases, 3 bases remained unmatched. This CDR3 comprises 14 residues. Per germline, CDR1 LNHDA and CDR2 SQIVND (reference sequence). The CDR3 DNA reads as TGTGCCAGTAGTCCTGGGACAGGGGCCTACGAGCAGTACTTC. Amino acids: CASSPGTGAYEQYF.

V is TRBV2 and J is TRBJ1-3; no firm D call. The germline V gene encodes CDR1 SNHLY and CDR2 FYNNEI. The CDR3 is 15 amino acids. V was cut by 5 bases and J by 0 bases, with 11 bases left in between. The CDR3 spells CASSLEMSSGNTIYF. The CDR3 bases are TGTGCCAGCAGTTTAGAGATGAGCTCTGGAAACACCATATATTTT.

The CDR3: CASSYEFSNQPQHF. Here the CDR3 DNA reads TGTGCCAGTAGTTATGAGTTTAGCAATCAGCCCCAGCATTTT. The chain links TRBV19 to TRBJ1-5; D unclear. The CDR3 runs 14 residues. Trimming took 5 bases from V and 0 from J, leaving 8 bases between them. From germline, CDR1 is LNHDA and CDR2 SQIVND (reference sequence).

V gene TRBV28 combines with J gene TRBJ2-5; 9 positions match TRBD2. This CDR3 spans 15 amino acids. Per the germline V gene, CDR1 is MDHEN and CDR2 is SYDVKM. V shed 8 bases, J shed 0 bases, and the junction held 7 bases outside the gene matches. CDR3 protein: CASGPSGIYQETQYF. The CDR3 DNA sequence: TGTGCCAGCGGACCTAGCGGGATATACCAAGAGACCCAGTACTTC.

A single count supports this clone. Distinct nucleotide sequences in the sample also encode this CDR3. This CDR3 is CASSLQETQYF. DNA for the CDR3: TGCGCCAGCAGCCTTCAAGAGACCCAGTACTTC. J is TRBJ2-5 and V is TRBV5-1; D ambiguous. Trimming took off 4 bases at V and 2 bases at J, with 3 bases between the two ends. The CDR3 sequence is 11 residues long. CDR1 and CDR2 (germline): SGHRS, YFSETQ.

This chain connects TRBV5-1 to TRBJ1-1; D might be TRBD1 (5 bases). Germline V gene lookup returns CDR1 SGHRS and CDR2 YFSETQ. The CDR3 totals 14 residues. V was cut by 4 bases and J by 6 bases, with 16 bases left in between. The chain's CDR3 is CASSTGLGTAEAFF. The CDR3 DNA is TGCGCCAGCAGCACGGGACTCGGGACGGCTGAAGCTTTCTTT.

The chain uses TRBV7-3 and TRBJ1-6; D gene uncertain. V was cut by 5 bases and J by 9 bases, with 17 bases left in between. The CDR3 length is 15 residues. Germline CDR1 reads SGHTA; CDR2 reads FQGTGA. The CDR3 region is CASSLNHGWSSPLHF. The CDR3 coding sequence is TGTGCCAGCAGCCTAAATCATGGATGGAGTTCACCCCTCCACTTT.

The chain links TRBV6-1 to TRBJ1-1, with 7 nucleotides matching TRBD1. CDR1 and CDR2 from the germline V gene are MNHNS and SASEGT. The CDR3 contains 14 residues. Losses at the gene ends were 5 bases for V and 4 bases for J; bases not matched to a gene: 7. As DNA, the CDR3 is TGTGCCAGCAGTCGCAGGGGGGACGGCACTGAAGCTTTCTTT. Translating it yields CASSRRGDGTEAFF.

The rearrangement joins TRBV7-9 to TRBJ2-7, with D possibly matching TRBD1 (6 bases). CDR3 size: 15 residues. In germline, CDR1 is SEHNR, CDR2 FQNEAQ (reference sequence). Trimming removed 5 bases from V and 3 bases from J, with 17 bases in between. CDR3 in amino acids: CASSPPSQGIYEQYF. As DNA, the CDR3 is TGTGCCAGCAGCCCTCCGAGCCAGGGGATCTACGAGCAGTACTTC. The variable domain in full, completed from reference TRBV7-9 and TRBJ2-7, reads DTGVSQNPRHKITKRGQNVTFRCDPISEHNRLYWYRQTLGQGPEFLTYFQNEAQLEKSRLLSDRFSAERPKGSFSTLEIQRTEQGDSAMYLCASSPPSQGIYEQYFGPGTRLTVT.

The chain couples TRBV6-1 to TRBJ1-5, with a possible D match to TRBD1 (5 bases). Trimming took off 8 bases at V and 7 bases at J, with 15 bases between the two ends. Germline V gene sequence: CDR1 MNHNS, CDR2 SASEGT. CDR3 size: 13 residues. The DNA for the CDR3 is TGTGCCAGCCTGGGGGGGACCCAACAGCCCCAGCATTTT. Translated, it gives CASLGGTQQPQHF.

The chain has TRBV7-2 and TRBJ1-4; 7 bases fit TRBD1. V shed 1 base, J shed 8 bases, and the junction held 4 bases outside the gene matches. CDR1 and CDR2 from the germline V gene are SGHTA and FQGNSA. CDR3 size: 14 residues. The CDR3 spells CASSLGQGGEKLFF. The DNA for the CDR3 is TGTGCCAGCAGCTTAGGACAGGGAGGAGAAAAACTGTTTTTT.

This rearrangement joins TRBV11-3 to TRBJ2-7; D ambiguous. Trimming cost V 0 bases and J 3 bases, with 6 bases left between them. The V gene's germline CDR1 is SGHNT and CDR2 YENEEA. This CDR3 spans 13 amino acids. The DNA of the CDR3 is TGTGCCAGCAGCTTAGACCAGGACTACGAGCAGTACTTC. Protein sequence: CASSLDQDYEQYF.

The J gene is TRBJ2-2, the V gene TRBV5-1; 9 bases align to TRBD2. Per germline, CDR1 SGHRS and CDR2 YFSETQ. This CDR3 contains 15 residues. V lost 6 bases, J lost 7 bases, and 10 bases stayed unmatched. CDR3 protein: CASMVGTSMVGELFF. CDR3 sequence (DNA): TGCGCCAGCATGGTAGGGACTAGCATGGTCGGGGAGCTGTTTTTT.

V and J are TRBV7-9 and TRBJ1-2; D may be TRBD1 (6 bases). The germline V gene encodes CDR1 SEHNR and CDR2 FQNEAQ (reference sequence). V was shortened by 5 bases and J by 2 bases, with 12 bases between the two germline ends. The CDR3 totals 14 residues. Written as DNA, the CDR3 is TGTGCCAGCAGCGCCGAAACAGGGAACTATGGCTACACCTTC. Translation gives CASSAETGNYGYTF.

The CDR3 nucleotides are TGCGCCAGCAGCCCAAGAGAGGTACGTCTAGCGGGGGGGAGACTGAGCACAGATACGCAGTATTTT. As protein: CASSPREVRLAGGRLSTDTQYF. V is TRBV4-1 and J is TRBJ2-3; 12 positions match TRBD2. The length of the CDR3 is 22 residues. Germline V lookup: CDR1 MGHRA, CDR2 YSYEKL. V dropped 4 bases and J dropped 0; count of bases not matched to a gene: 20.

The V call is TRBV7-6, the J call TRBJ1-1, with a possible D match to TRBD1 (5 bases). CDR1 and CDR2 (germline): SGHVS, FNYEAQ. This CDR3 has 16 residues. V was cut by 5 bases and J by 1 base, with 17 bases left in between. CDR3 coding DNA: TGTGCCAGCAGCCCCCGCGTAATGGGGCCGAACACTGAAGCTTTCTTT. Its protein is CASSPRVMGPNTEAFF.

The rearrangement uses TRBV9 and TRBJ1-3, with D uncertain. The CDR3 loop spans 13 amino acids. Looked up from germline, CDR1 is SGDLS and CDR2 is YYNGEE. Trimming stripped 1 base from V and 9 bases from J, with 11 bases between. CDR3 bases: TGTGCCAGCAGCGTATTTCCCCCGGGCACCATATATTTT. Translated: CASSVFPPGTIYF.

The rearrangement links TRBV4-1 to TRBJ2-7; tentative D call: TRBD1 (7 bases). Trimming shortened V by 5 bases and J by 2 bases, and 22 bases separated the two germline ends. Germline-derived CDR1 and CDR2 are MGHRA and YSYEKL. This CDR3 contains 17 residues. CDR3 coding DNA: TGCGCCAGCAGCAAAGGAGGGATCCGGGACAGAACCTACGAGCAGTACTTC. This codes for CASSKGGIRDRTYEQYF.

The chain employs TRBV29-1 and TRBJ1-1; no reliable D call. Germline assignment: CDR1 SQVTM and CDR2 ANQGSEA. Trimming pared 6 bases from V and 0 bases from J, leaving 8 bases between. The CDR3 contains 12 residues. The CDR3 region has the DNA TGCAGCGTCTTACATGTGAACACTGAAGCTTTCTTT. It encodes CSVLHVNTEAFF.

The rearrangement links TRBV25-1 to TRBJ2-3; D not certain. V lost 3 bases to trimming and J lost 2 bases, with 3 bases between them. The CDR3 runs to 12 residues. CDR1 and CDR2 from the germline V gene are MGHDK and SYGVNS. CDR3 sequence reads: CASSDLTDTQYF. The DNA for the CDR3 is TGTGCCAGCAGTGACCTCACAGATACGCAGTATTTT.

The chain employs TRBV7-2 and TRBJ1-5, with D perhaps TRBD1 (6 bases). This CDR3 has 15 amino acids. Germline CDR1 reads SGHTA; CDR2 reads FQGNSA. V was shortened by 1 base and J by 3 bases, with 10 bases between the two germline ends. In DNA form, the CDR3 reads TGTGCCAGCAGCTTAGACCAGGGGCTCAATCAGCCCCAGCATTTT. Encoded protein: CASSLDQGLNQPQHF.

The chain couples TRBV6-5 to TRBJ2-7; possibly TRBD1 for D (5 bases). Per the germline V gene, CDR1 is MNHEY and CDR2 is SVGAGI. The length of the CDR3 is 14 residues. V shed 3 bases and J shed 5 bases, with 14 bases lying between them. The CDR3 DNA sequence: TGTGCCAGCAGTTATGGGTTAGGGGCCAACGAGCAGTACTTC. It encodes CASSYGLGANEQYF.

The V and J genes are TRBV9 and TRBJ2-7; 7 nucleotides align to TRBD1. Germline CDR1 is SGDLS and CDR2 is YYNGEE. CDR3 length: 14 amino acids. V trimming: 0 bases; J trimming: 2 bases; junction bases outside the gene matches: 2. CDR3 sequence: CASSVGDSPYEQYF. DNA of the CDR3: TGTGCCAGCAGCGTAGGGGACAGCCCCTACGAGCAGTACTTC.

In DNA, the CDR3 is TGTGCCAGCAGGGACAGGGGCGGGAACACTGAAGCTTTCTTT. Amino acid sequence: CASRDRGGNTEAFF. This chain uses TRBV5-5 with TRBJ1-1; TRBD1 aligns across 9 bases. Trimming cost V 5 bases and J 1 base; bases outside gene matches: 3. Germline-derived CDR1 and CDR2 are SGHKS and YYEKEE (reference sequence). The CDR3 has 14 residues.

V usage is TRBV18 and J usage is TRBJ1-6, with 9 positions matching TRBD1. The CDR3 spans 14 residues. V trimming: 4 bases; J trimming: 10 bases; junction bases outside the gene matches: 5. Germline V CDR1 and CDR2: KGHSH, LQKENI. For the CDR3, the DNA is TGTGCCAGCTCACTCCGGACAGGGGACTCACCCCTCCACTTT. Protein sequence: CASSLRTGDSPLHF.